Below, 27 T cell receptor beta chains from the same sample are listed, as sequenced in a study of shared clonotypes between healthy human individuals (dated by TCRdb to the early 2020s). Libraries were constructed by the immunoSEQ multiplex PCR assay. Drawn from immuneACCESS, this table holds only the in-frame rearrangements with V and J called that TCRdb kept. Clones are partly lost; checked studies trace under half to an unresolved V gene and leave the rest unexplained. This sample gives around 2.5 million clones in total; approximately 93% of them show up just once. The top ten constitute approximately 0.37% of the sample. Sequences were obtained from naive CD4+ T cells from PBMCs. This sample's cell subset or site label indicates: CD45RA+ positively selected. The receptors here all came from a man younger than 35 in good health. Some clones in this sample may be carry-over from other donors' samples.

A note on this clone: A read error may be the cause here, since a much bigger clone is one base away. This sample also contains other DNA sequences that code for the same CDR3. In DNA, the CDR3 is TGCGCCAGCAGCTTGGCCGGGACAGGTGAAGAGACCCAGTACTTC. It encodes CASSLAGTGEETQYF. The V call is TRBV5-1, the J call TRBJ2-5; TRBD1 matches at 8 bases. Trimming took 0 bases from V and 3 from J; bases not matched to a gene: 4. Germline V gene lookup returns CDR1 SGHRS and CDR2 YFSETQ. The CDR3 consists of 15 residues.

The sample holds a few counts of this clone. The chain employs TRBV30 and TRBJ1-1; D may be TRBD1 (6 bases). Germline V gene data show CDR1 as GTSNPN and CDR2 as SVGIG (reference sequence). CDR3 length: 12 amino acids. Trimming took off 2 bases at V and 11 bases at J, with 15 bases between the two ends. DNA for the CDR3: TGTGCCTGGAGTCCCGGGGGCCTGGGGGCTTTCTTT. As protein: CAWSPGGLGAFF.

The V call is TRBV18, the J call TRBJ1-1; tentatively, D is TRBD1 (5 bases). Germline values: CDR1 KGHSH, CDR2 LQKENI. The CDR3 consists of 15 residues. Trimming stripped 2 bases from V and 3 bases from J, with 13 bases between. CDR3 region: CASSPLARGDTEAFF. The CDR3 region has the DNA TGTGCCAGCTCACCATTGGCCAGAGGGGACACTGAAGCTTTCTTT.

This clone came up once. This chain connects TRBV6-1 to TRBJ1-6; no clear D. Trimming left V 10 bases short and J 8 bases short, with 15 bases between. The CDR3 has 13 amino acids. Germline assignment: CDR1 MNHNS and CDR2 SASEGT. This CDR3 is CATRTEADSPLHF. The DNA for the CDR3 is TGTGCCACCCGGACTGAGGCAGATTCACCCCTCCACTTT.

V is TRBV28 and J is TRBJ2-6; 8 nucleotides agree with TRBD2. The germline gives CDR1 MDHEN, CDR2 SYDVKM. Trimming took 6 bases from V and 2 from J; bases not matched to a gene: 9. The length of the CDR3 is 17 residues. The CDR3 nucleotides are TGTGCCAGCAGCCCTCAAGCGGGAGTTCCTGGGGCCAACGTCCTGACTTTC. It is translated as CASSPQAGVPGANVLTF.

The rearrangement links TRBV5-4 to TRBJ2-1; a possible D gene is TRBD2 (5 bases). The CDR3 runs to 14 residues. The V end lost 0 bases, the J end lost 6 bases, and 10 bases lay between the germline ends. Germline CDR1 is SGHNT and CDR2 is YYREEE (reference sequence). The CDR3 loop is CASSLASGINEQFF. The CDR3 bases are TGTGCCAGCAGCTTGGCCTCGGGGATCAATGAGCAGTTCTTC.

The chain couples TRBV4-2 to TRBJ2-7; 8 positions agree with TRBD2. V dropped 0 bases and J dropped 7; count of bases not matched to a gene: 8. Germline CDR1 reads LGHNA; CDR2 reads YNFKEQ. The CDR3 is made up of 15 amino acids. CDR3 loop: CASSQDVAGGLEQYF. The CDR3 DNA reads as TGTGCCAGCAGCCAAGATGTTGCGGGAGGACTAGAGCAGTACTTC.

Details on this clone: Other DNA sequences in this sample translate to the same CDR3. This chain connects TRBV11-2 to TRBJ2-2; D unclear. V was cut by 5 bases and J by 0 bases, with 7 bases left in between. Germline V CDR1 and CDR2: SGHAT, FQNNGV. The CDR3 runs to 14 residues. The CDR3 DNA reads TGTGCCAGCAGCCTCGTACCGAACACCGGGGAGCTGTTTTTT. Its protein product is CASSLVPNTGELFF. Drawing the rest from reference TRBV11-2 and TRBJ2-2, the complete variable domain is EAGVAQSPRYKIIEKRQSVAFWCNPISGHATLYWYQQILGQGPKLLIQFQNNGVVDDSQLPKDRFSAERLKGVDSTLKIQPAKLEDSAVYLCASSLVPNTGELFFGEGSRLTVL.

This clone was seen just once. This rearrangement joins TRBV5-1 to TRBJ1-4, with TRBD1 matching 9 bases. Trimming at V came to 4 bases and at J to 4 bases, leaving 2 bases not matched to a gene. Germline loops: CDR1 SGHRS, CDR2 YFSETQ. The CDR3 has 14 amino acids. This CDR3 reads CASSGTGLNEKLFF. The DNA of the CDR3 is TGCGCCAGCAGCGGGACAGGGCTTAATGAAAAACTGTTTTTT.

This chain joins TRBV6-5 and TRBJ2-5, with 9 bases identical to TRBD1. There are 14 residues in the CDR3. Germline V lookup: CDR1 MNHEY, CDR2 SVGAGI. V trimming: 5 bases; J trimming: 5 bases; junction bases outside the gene matches: 6. CDR3 nucleotides: TGTGCCAGCAGTGCCCGACAGGGGGGTGAGACCCAGTACTTC. Translated: CASSARQGGETQYF.

V usage is TRBV7-9 and J usage is TRBJ2-3, with a possible D match to TRBD2 (6 bases). Trimming took 6 bases from V and 8 from J, leaving 21 bases between them. Germline V lookup: CDR1 SEHNR, CDR2 FQNEAQ (reference sequence). The CDR3 runs 15 residues. DNA of the CDR3: TGTGCCAGCAGTTCAGGTGGCTACCCGGAGGGTACGCAGTATTTT. This translates into CASSSGGYPEGTQYF.

The V gene is TRBV6-6, the J gene TRBJ2-6; tentative D call: TRBD2 (5 bases). CDR1 and CDR2 (germline): MNHNY, SVGAGI (reference sequence). The CDR3 has 15 residues. Trimming took 2 bases from V and 0 from J, leaving 5 bases between them. CDR3 nucleotide sequence: TGTGCCAGCAGTTACGGGAGCTCTGGGGCCAACGTCCTGACTTTC. The encoded protein is CASSYGSSGANVLTF.

The chain recombines TRBV28 with TRBJ1-1; unclear D gene. The germline V gene has CDR1 MDHEN and CDR2 SYDVKM. V lost 7 bases to trimming and J lost 3 bases, with 9 bases between them. The CDR3 has 12 residues. CDR3 sequence: CASTRSDTEAFF. CDR3 DNA: TGTGCCAGCACCCGATCGGACACTGAAGCTTTCTTT.

This clone appeared once. The chain has TRBV13 and TRBJ2-6; D not resolved. V was trimmed by 1 base and J by 0 bases, leaving 7 bases between them. Germline V gene lookup returns CDR1 PRHDT and CDR2 FYEKMQ (reference sequence). This CDR3 has 16 amino acids. CDR3 nucleotides: TGTGCCAGCAGCTTAGAATTCCTCTCTGGGGCCAACGTCCTGACTTTC. Protein: CASSLEFLSGANVLTF.

The V call is TRBV6-6, the J call TRBJ1-3; no reliable D call. Trimming pared 6 bases from V and 1 base from J, leaving 10 bases between. The CDR3 consists of 14 residues. Looked up from germline, CDR1 is MNHNY and CDR2 is SVGAGI (reference sequence). The CDR3: CASSHGDSGNTIYF. The CDR3 DNA sequence: TGTGCCAGCAGCCACGGCGATTCTGGAAACACCATATATTTT.

The chain joins TRBV2 to TRBJ2-7; the match to TRBD2 covers 9 bases. Germline CDR1 is SNHLY and CDR2 is FYNNEI. The V segment lost 11 bases and the J segment 6 bases; nucleotides outside the gene matches: 11. The CDR3 covers 13 residues. The CDR3 spells CAFRAGGPIEQYF. CDR3 bases: TGTGCCTTTCGGGCGGGAGGGCCAATCGAGCAGTACTTC.

This clone was seen only once. The V gene is TRBV7-2, the J gene TRBJ1-5; 7 nucleotides align to TRBD1. The V and J ends lost 3 bases and 7 bases, in that order; junction bases with no gene match: 6. CDR3 length: 14 amino acids. The germline V gene encodes CDR1 SGHTA and CDR2 FQGNSA. The CDR3 spells CASSLTGWWQPQHF. CDR3 DNA sequence: TGTGCCAGCAGCTTGACAGGGTGGTGGCAGCCCCAGCATTTT.

Worth noting for this clone: The same CDR3 is also encoded by other DNA sequences in this sample. This sequence joins TRBV28 and TRBJ2-7, with D maybe TRBD2 (7 bases). CDR1 is MDHEN and CDR2 is SYDVKM in the germline V gene. The CDR3 totals 15 residues. V lost 2 bases, J lost 1 base, and 12 bases lay in between. The CDR3 bases are TGTGCCAGCAGTTTAGGGGGGGCTAGTTCCTACGAGCAGTACTTC. Translated: CASSLGGASSYEQYF.

This chain links TRBV30 with TRBJ2-2; no firm D call. Germline V gives CDR1 GTSNPN, CDR2 SVGIG (reference sequence). Trimming shortened V by 0 bases and J by 4 bases, and 12 bases separated the two germline ends. This CDR3 contains 15 residues. The CDR3 is CAWSVLSMGTGELFF. The CDR3 region has the DNA TGTGCCTGGAGTGTACTTTCCATGGGCACCGGGGAGCTGTTTTTT.

The genes are TRBV10-2 and TRBJ2-3, with TRBD2 matching over 14 bases. The CDR3 is 14 amino acids. Germline V gene lookup returns CDR1 WSHSY and CDR2 SAAADI. The V and J ends lost 5 bases and 8 bases, in that order; junction bases with no gene match: 3. CDR3 nucleotides: TGCGCCAGCAGTCGGACTAGCGGGAGGATTACGCAGTATTTT. Translation gives CASSRTSGRITQYF.

J is TRBJ2-3 and V is TRBV4-1, with TRBD2 identical over 8 bases. The CDR3 covers 17 residues. Germline CDR1 reads MGHRA; CDR2 reads YSYEKL. V dropped 0 bases and J dropped 3; count of bases not matched to a gene: 8. As DNA, the CDR3 is TGCGCCAGCAGCCAAGACTTGGGGGCGGGAGGAACAGATACGCAGTATTTT. Its translation is CASSQDLGAGGTDTQYF.

The chain uses TRBV2 and TRBJ2-5, with a weak D call TRBD1 (5 bases). Germline CDR1 and CDR2: SNHLY and FYNNEI. Trimming removed 7 bases at V and 9 bases at J, with 18 bases between. This CDR3 spans 13 amino acids. The CDR3 DNA is TGTGCCAGCACGATCCAGGGCATTGGAGCCCAGTACTTC. Amino acid sequence: CASTIQGIGAQYF.

The chain uses TRBV14 and TRBJ1-1; unclear D gene. Germline values: CDR1 SGHDN, CDR2 FVKESK. This CDR3 region has 15 residues. Trimming took off 2 bases at V and 0 bases at J, with 10 bases between the two ends. CDR3 sequence (DNA): TGTGCCAGCAGCCAAATGCGGCCGATGAACACTGAAGCTTTCTTT. It translates to CASSQMRPMNTEAFF.

The gene calls are TRBV19 and TRBJ2-7; 11 nucleotides agree with TRBD1. The ends lost 5 bases at V and 3 bases at J; junction bases unmatched: 3. The germline gives CDR1 LNHDA, CDR2 SQIVND (reference sequence). The CDR3 extends over 14 amino acids. DNA for the CDR3: TGTGCCAGTAGTGGGGGACAGGGGGGCTACGAGCAGTACTTC. It yields the protein CASSGGQGGYEQYF.

The rearrangement links TRBV7-6 to TRBJ1-1; D not certain. This CDR3 is 14 amino acids long. With 2 bases removed from V and 5 bases from J, the gap between germline ends came to 12 bases. CDR1 and CDR2 from the germline V gene are SGHVS and FNYEAQ. CDR3 residues: CASSLTREGTEAFF. The CDR3, as DNA: TGTGCCAGCAGCTTAACTAGGGAGGGAACTGAAGCTTTCTTT.

As concerns this clone: Additional DNA sequences in this sample encode the identical CDR3. This rearrangement joins TRBV28 to TRBJ2-6, with a weak D call TRBD2 (5 bases). V was trimmed by 2 bases and J by 2 bases, leaving 7 bases between them. The germline gives CDR1 MDHEN, CDR2 SYDVKM. The CDR3 spans 15 residues. CDR3 loop: CASSLGRAGANVLTF. DNA for the CDR3: TGTGCCAGCAGTTTAGGGCGGGCTGGGGCCAACGTCCTGACTTTC. The complete variable domain, with remaining parts taken from reference TRBV28 and TRBJ2-6, reads DVKVTQSSRYLVKRTGEKVFLECVQDMDHENMFWYRQDPGLGLRLIYFSYDVKMKEKGDIPEGYSVSREKKERFSLILESASTNQTSMYLCASSLGRAGANVLTFGAGSRLTVL.

This clone was seen only a few times. The V gene is TRBV20-1, the J gene TRBJ1-5; no clear D gene. Germline loops: CDR1 DFQATT, CDR2 SNEGSKA (reference sequence). The CDR3 extends over 11 amino acids. Trimming pared 4 bases from V and 9 bases from J, leaving 10 bases between. CDR3 DNA: TGCAGTGCTATCGATGAGGGGCCCCAGCATTTT. It encodes CSAIDEGPQHF.